This is a list of T cell receptor beta chains from one sample in a study of blood T cell repertoires in COVID-19. Data came from immunoSEQ multiplex PCR; TCRdb stores just in-frame clones and leaves some out. The sample yields hundreds of thousands of clones, roughly 88% seen once. Sequencing was carried out using peripheral blood. All receptors derive from a woman in her forties or fifties with COVID-19, enrolled during active disease. The CDR3 runs from the conserved cysteine through the conserved F or W. Each record gives: V gene, J gene, clone size, D gene, CDR3 protein, CDR3 DNA. D genes are given only for firm matches. Expanded clones get a size class; other rows say once, few or many, or leave the size out.

TRBV12-3/TRBV12-4	TRBJ1-1	NA	TRBD1	CASSDSSGGKAFF	TGTGCCAGCAGTGATAGCTCAGGGGGCAAAGCTTTCTTT
TRBV5-1	TRBJ2-5	NA	TRBD1	CASSPRQGWETQYF	TGCGCCAGCAGCCCACGACAGGGCTGGGAGACCCAGTACTTC
TRBV4-1	TRBJ2-7	NA	NA	CASSPRFQTANEQYF	TGCGCCAGCAGCCCGCGGTTCCAGACGGCCAACGAGCAGTACTTC
TRBV10-3	TRBJ2-3	NA	TRBD2	CAISGPGTSGGSSTDTQYF	TGTGCCATCAGTGGCCCCGGGACTAGCGGGGGGTCGAGCACAGATACGCAGTATTTT
TRBV6-1	TRBJ1-5	once	NA	CASSEGGGWKPQHF	TGTGCCAGCAGTGAGGGGGGTGGGTGGAAGCCCCAGCATTTT
TRBV9	TRBJ1-2	NA	TRBD1	CASSRDSIYGYTF	TGTGCCAGCAGCCGGGACAGCATTTATGGCTACACCTTC
TRBV3-1/TRBV3-2	TRBJ2-2	NA	NA	CASSQAARGADGELFF	TGTGCCAGCAGCCAAGCGGCCCGGGGGGCGGACGGGGAGCTGTTTTTT
TRBV27	TRBJ1-1	NA	NA	CASSFQGSTEAFF	TGTGCCAGCAGTTTTCAGGGGAGCACTGAAGCTTTCTTT
TRBV7-6	TRBJ1-1	NA	TRBD1	CASSLAPTGLEAFF	TGTGCCAGCAGCTTAGCCCCGACAGGGCTCGAAGCTTTCTTT
TRBV15	TRBJ2-6	NA	TRBD1	CATSSHLWDRRSSSGANVLTF	TGTGCCACCAGCAGTCACTTGTGGGACAGGCGAAGTAGCTCTGGGGCCAACGTCCTGACTTTC
TRBV25-1	TRBJ1-6	NA	NA	CASKGQSNSPLHF	TGTGCCAGCAAAGGACAGTCGAATTCACCCCTCCACTTT
TRBV18	TRBJ2-6	NA	NA	CASSPLHSSGIISGANVLTF	TGTGCCAGCTCACCACTTCACAGTTCGGGAATAATCTCTGGGGCCAACGTCCTGACTTTC
TRBV29-1	TRBJ1-5	NA	TRBD1	CSVEGANRGKWDQPQHF	TGCAGCGTTGAAGGGGCAAACAGGGGAAAGTGGGATCAGCCCCAGCATTTT
TRBV30	TRBJ1-2	NA	NA	CAWSAGPYGYTF	TGTGCCTGGAGTGCCGGTCCATATGGCTACACCTTC
TRBV29-1	TRBJ1-4	NA	NA	CSVNDREKLFF	TGCAGCGTTAATGATAGAGAAAAACTGTTTTTT
TRBV20-1	TRBJ1-3	NA	NA	CSASDIGAGNTIYF	TGCAGTGCTAGTGACATCGGTGCGGGAAACACCATATATTTT
TRBV6-5	TRBJ2-2	NA	NA	CASTRGDPNTGELFF	TGTGCCAGCACCAGGGGGGACCCGAACACCGGGGAGCTGTTTTTT
TRBV7-8	TRBJ2-7	NA	NA	CASSQPGRQVYEQYF	TGTGCCAGCAGCCAACCGGGGCGACAGGTCTACGAGCAGTACTTC
TRBV11-2	TRBJ2-7	NA	TRBD1	CASSLGQGVGEQYF	TGTGCCAGCAGCTTGGGACAGGGTGTGGGCGAGCAGTACTTC
TRBV5-1	TRBJ1-4	few	TRBD1	CASSLEGQGGEKLFF	TGCGCCAGCAGCTTGGAGGGACAGGGGGGCGAAAAACTGTTTTTT
TRBV6-4	TRBJ2-2	NA	NA	CASSDSSRTGELFF	TGTGCCAGCAGTGACTCGAGTCGGACCGGGGAGCTGTTTTTT
TRBV9	TRBJ1-4	NA	TRBD1	CASSGTGLEKLFF	TGTGCCAGCAGCGGGACAGGATTAGAAAAACTGTTTTTT
TRBV18	TRBJ2-7	NA	NA	CASSAGQIYYEQYF	TGTGCCAGCTCAGCCGGACAGATCTACTACGAGCAGTACTTC